This T cell receptor (beta chain) was retrieved from a study of blood T cell repertoires in COVID-19. The overall study: The United States, Italy and Spain provided the acute and convalescent COVID-19 samples. PBMCs, B-cell-depleted T cells, or T cells were the source of the cDNA or gDNA that made up the material.

Under the authors' procedure: Reference gene primer amplification gave estimated nucleated cell counts. Here immunoSEQ multiplex PCR was the method, and the copy in TCRdb shows in-frame clones only, minus some. V and J calls and clone size are those listed in that table; D and trimming were worked out from the DNA. The profile shows 130,000 or so clones, 84% of them singletons. This CDR3 spans 11 amino acids. CDR1 SGHVS and CDR2 FQNEAQ come from the germline V gene. The ends were cut back, 5 bases at V and 9 bases at J, with 8 bases in the middle. Sequenced input: peripheral blood. The origin of this receptor is a human donor in a cohort sampled during active COVID-19. This chain links TRBV7-8 with TRBJ2-1; D gene uncertain. The CDR3 DNA sequence: TGTGCCAGCAGCCCCAGTATTGAGCAGTTCTTC. This translates into CASSPSIEQFF. Variable domain in full (rest from reference TRBV7-8 and TRBJ2-1): GAGVSQSPRYKVAKRGQDVALRCDPISGHVSLFWYQQALGQGPEFLTYFQNEAQLDKSGLPSDRFFAERPEGSVSTLKIQRTQQEDSAVYLCASSPSIEQFFGPGTRLTVL.